The 6 T cell receptor delta chains below were found in one sample sequenced in a study of DNA immune sequencing with unique molecular identifiers. A 32-plex genomic DNA assay used primers for all 8 TRDV and 4 TRDJ genes. Adapter PCR followed 3 barcoding PCR cycles that attached a 12-nucleotide UMI. TCRdb re-processed the multiplex PCR reads via CATT. The sample shows some 2,100 delta-chain clones, 11% to 15% of them seen only once. Sequenced sample: gamma-delta T cells enriched from blood buffy coat, or unenriched PBMCs (not recorded which). Every receptor here comes from a human donor in good health.

This clone occurred a few times. The TCRdb record carries a much larger clone's protein, which differs from this DNA's translation at residue 3; a read error is the likely cause, and the protein listed here is the DNA translation. The chain couples TRDV2 to TRDJ1, with 7 bases that match TRDD3. Germline CDR1 reads GEAIGNYY; CDR2 reads EKD. The CDR3 has 17 amino acids. The CDR3 here is CASDTLVLGENTDKLIF. CDR3 sequence (DNA): TGTGCCAGTGACACCCTCGTGTTGGGGGAGAACACCGATAAACTCATCTTT.

Remarks on this clone: A read error likely explains why the TCRdb protein, taken from a much larger clone, differs from this DNA's translation at residue 13; the protein shown is translated from the DNA. J is TRDJ3 and V is TRDV2, with 13 bases lining up with TRDD3. Germline V gives CDR1 GEAIGNYY, CDR2 EKD. The length of the CDR3 is 20 residues. The DNA of the CDR3 is TGTGCCTGTGACAAAGTACTGGGGGATACGCGCTCCTTGGACACCCGACAGATGTTTTTC. It is translated as CACDKVLGDTRSLDTRQMFF.

The sample holds a few counts of this clone. A read error likely explains this, since a far larger clone differs by one base. Other nucleotide sequences in the sample specify the same CDR3. J is TRDJ1 and V is TRDV3, with TRDD3 as a possible D gene (7 bases). Looked up from germline, CDR1 is TVYSNPD and CDR2 is GDNSRS (reference sequence). The CDR3 loop spans 19 amino acids. Trimming left V 3 bases short and J 0 bases short, with 29 bases between. CDR3 DNA sequence: TGTGCCTTGATATCCTACGAAGGTGCTGGGGGCCGGTACACCGATAAACTCATCTTT. This encodes CALISYEGAGGRYTDKLIF.

Points on this clone: It is likely a read error: a sequence one base away is far more abundant. The same CDR3 can be traced to other DNA sequences in this sample. The V gene is TRDV1, the J gene TRDJ1, with 10 bases that match TRDD3. As TCRdb names no J gene, one was assigned here on the basis of a DNA match to germline. The length of the CDR3 is 26 residues. The J segment lost 0 bases and the V segment lost 0 bases, leaving 31 bases of the junction unmatched. Germline V CDR1 and CDR2: TSWWSYY, QGS. The CDR3 protein is CALGELGFLQSLTGGSSSLYTDKLIF. The DNA for the CDR3 is TGTGCTCTTGGGGAACTGGGGTTCCTACAGTCCTTAACTGGGGGATCTTCTTCTTTATACACCGATAAACTCATCTTT.

As to this clone: The amino acid sequence in TCRdb belongs to a much larger clone and departs from this DNA's translation at residue 11, likely a sequencing read error; the sequence shown is translated from the DNA. The CDR3 loop reads CACDTLGDGKNTDKLIF. Here the CDR3 DNA reads TGTGCCTGTGACACTCTGGGGGATGGAAAGAACACCGATAAACTCATCTTT. The chain links TRDV2 to TRDJ1, with TRDD3 matching 9 bases. Germline CDR1 reads GEAIGNYY; CDR2 reads EKD. After removal of 1 base from V and 0 bases from J, the junction contained 8 bases not matched to a gene. CDR3 length equals 17 residues.

This clone is medium-sized in the sample. This chain joins TRDV2 and TRDJ1, with TRDD2 identical over 7 bases. Trimming at V came to 0 bases and at J to 3 bases, leaving 15 bases not matched to a gene. The germline V gene encodes CDR1 GEAIGNYY and CDR2 EKD. This CDR3 contains 18 residues. DNA for the CDR3: TGTGCCTGTGACACCGTTCCTACTGCGTTGGCAGTTTCCGATAAACTCATCTTT. This encodes CACDTVPTALAVSDKLIF.